This TCR beta chain is drawn from a study of beta chain features in type 1 diabetes. For the study at large: Investigators examined roughly 99,000,000 sorted cells across all samples.

Expressed TCRB transcripts were sequenced because the entire RNA isolate underwent reverse transcription. Repertoires were generated with immunoSEQ multiplex PCR, while TCRdb's copy carries only in-frame clones and drops some. This table holds 200,000 to 250,000 clones, about 70% found once. Study results and caveats: Moderately but significantly shorter TCRB CDR3s were found in Type 1 diabetes patients in all four CD4+ subsets. Shorter templates might be favored by PCR, and equally so in patients and in controls.

This clone was seen once. Its antigen remains unidentified. This clonotype was sampled from a man aged 30 to 39 in good health. What was sequenced was naive CD4+ T cells from blood.

CDR3 loop: CAWSVPPVDTQYF. CDR3 DNA sequence: TGTGCCTGGAGTGTACCACCGGTGGATACGCAGTATTTT. This chain links TRBV30 with TRBJ2-3; the D is unclear. The CDR3 totals 13 residues. From germline, CDR1 is GTSNPN and CDR2 SVGIG (reference sequence). Deletions cut 0 bases from V and 6 bases from J, with 10 bases between.